These 16 T cell receptor beta chains came from one sample sequenced in a study of T-cell memory formation after mild COVID-19. TCRdb re-called the 5' RACE reads with MiXCR, one entry per CDR3 protein. Of around 130,000 distinct CDR3 sequences listed, about 18% were seen once; the top ten hold 5.2%. The sample consisted of PBMCs or a T cell subset sorted from them (not recorded which). Receptor source: a man aged 18 to 35 who had mild COVID-19 (a few samples of this study predate the infection). Cell type and time point are not known.

This clonotype was detected a few times. The rearrangement joins TRBV6-2 or TRBV6-3 to TRBJ2-2, with D hard to call. Germline V gene sequence: CDR1 MNHEY, CDR2 SVGEGT. This CDR3 has 14 residues. Trimming cost V 3 bases and J 5 bases, with 10 bases left between them. CDR3 amino acids: CASSYWLGTGELFF. In DNA, the CDR3 is TGTGCCAGCAGTTATTGGTTGGGTACCGGGGAGCTGTTTTTT.

This clonotype was counted between two and nine times. This sequence joins TRBV10-3 and TRBJ2-3; perhaps TRBD1 as D (5 bases). CDR1 ENHRY and CDR2 SYGVKD come from the germline V gene. The length of the CDR3 is 14 residues. Trimming took 3 bases from V and 2 from J, leaving 9 bases between them. The CDR3 here is CAISDPGLTDTQYF. For the CDR3, the DNA is TGTGCCATCAGTGATCCAGGGCTCACAGATACGCAGTATTTT.

The V and J genes are TRBV7-9 and TRBJ2-1; D is ambiguous. The CDR3 totals 13 residues. From germline, CDR1 is SEHNR and CDR2 FQNEAQ (reference sequence). Trimming stripped 1 base from V and 10 bases from J, with 11 bases between. DNA for the CDR3: TGTGCCAGCAGCTTAGATCAGATCAACGAGCAGTTCTTC. This codes for CASSLDQINEQFF.

This clonotype was seen at least ten times. The chain joins TRBV12-3 or TRBV12-4 to TRBJ2-7; D perhaps matches TRBD1 (6 bases). The CDR3 has 14 amino acids. Trimming took off 1 base at V and 6 bases at J, with 13 bases between the two ends. CDR3 sequence (DNA): TGTGCCAGCAGTTTAGTAGGGACAAGGAGCGAGCAGTACGTC. This translates into CASSLVGTRSEQYV.

This clonotype has only a few counts. The rearrangement joins TRBV7-2 to TRBJ2-1, with D uncertain. This CDR3 is 18 amino acids long. Trimming shortened V by 1 base and J by 0 bases, and 16 bases separated the two germline ends. CDR1 is SGHTA, CDR2 FQGNSA, per germline. The CDR3 bases are TGTGCCAGCAGCTTAGAAGCCCAGAGACTTCTCTCCTACAATGAGCAGTTCTTC. Translated, it gives CASSLEAQRLLSYNEQFF.

DNA for the CDR3: TGTGCCAGCAGTGCAGCGGTCCGTGGCTACACCTTC. As protein: CASSAAVRGYTF. The chain combines TRBV25-1 with TRBJ1-2; D ambiguous. Trimming pared 4 bases from V and 7 bases from J, leaving 10 bases between. This CDR3 spans 12 amino acids. Germline CDR1 MGHDK, CDR2 SYGVNS.

This clonotype was counted only a few times. The genes are TRBV10-3 and TRBJ1-5; D remains ambiguous. Germline lookup yields CDR1 ENHRY and CDR2 SYGVKD. Trimming removed 6 bases from V and 0 bases from J, with 6 bases in between. This CDR3 has 13 residues. Here the CDR3 reads CAISPNSNQPQHF. The CDR3 bases are TGTGCCATCAGCCCAAATAGCAATCAGCCCCAGCATTTT.

This clonotype was picked up a small number of times. The chain recombines TRBV24-1 with TRBJ2-1; 8 nucleotides line up with TRBD1. V trimming: 2 bases; J trimming: 6 bases; junction bases outside the gene matches: 5. The CDR3 totals 15 residues. The germline V gene encodes CDR1 KGHDR and CDR2 SFDVKD. The CDR3 loop is CATSDSGGEGNEQFF. CDR3 DNA: TGTGCCACCAGTGATTCAGGGGGCGAAGGCAATGAGCAGTTCTTC.

This rearrangement joins TRBV9 to TRBJ2-7, with D perhaps being TRBD1 or TRBD2 (5 bases each). The germline CDR1 and CDR2 sequences are SGDLS and YYNGEE. The V and J ends lost 2 bases and 0 bases respectively, with 12 bases between them. CDR3 size: 15 residues. In nucleotides, the CDR3 is TGTGCCAGCAGCGTGGGGGTGGCGAACTCCTACGAGCAGTACTTC. It encodes CASSVGVANSYEQYF.

V is TRBV18 and J is TRBJ2-7; no definite D call. CDR3 size: 13 residues. Germline V gives CDR1 KGHSH, CDR2 LQKENI. The ends were cut back, 4 bases at V and 4 bases at J, with 11 bases in the middle. CDR3 protein: CASSRLDNYEQYF. The CDR3 DNA reads TGTGCCAGCTCACGTCTGGATAATTACGAGCAGTACTTC.

The chain couples TRBV6-5 to TRBJ1-1, with a tentative D call TRBD1 (5 bases). The CDR3 is 13 amino acids. Germline loops: CDR1 MNHEY, CDR2 SVGAGI. Trimming removed 6 bases at V and 1 base at J, with 9 bases between. CDR3 sequence: CASRNGQNTEAFF. In nucleotides, the CDR3 is TGTGCCAGCAGAAACGGACAGAACACTGAAGCTTTCTTT.

This clonotype was observed a few times. The chain links TRBV7-6 to TRBJ2-3, with 10 bases identical to TRBD2. The V gene's germline CDR1 is SGHVS and CDR2 FNYEAQ. V was pared by 2 bases and J by 4 bases, with 6 bases of the junction left unmatched. The CDR3 totals 16 residues. CDR3 amino acids: CASSLRLAGYADTQYF. The CDR3 DNA follows: TGTGCCAGCAGCTTACGACTAGCGGGTTACGCAGATACGCAGTATTTT.

The table lists this clonotype with a few counts. The V gene is TRBV4-3, the J gene TRBJ1-2; TRBD1 matches at 7 bases. There are 14 residues in the CDR3. Looked up from germline, CDR1 is LGHNA and CDR2 is YSLEER. The trim removed 0 bases at V and 8 bases at J, leaving 6 bases unmatched. This chain's CDR3 is CASSQDEGARGYTF. For the CDR3, the DNA is TGCGCCAGCAGCCAAGATGAGGGGGCGCGGGGCTACACCTTC.

V gene TRBV4-1 combines with J gene TRBJ2-5; 10 bases agree with TRBD1. Per the germline V gene, CDR1 is MGHRA and CDR2 is YSYEKL. J gave up 5 bases and V 5 bases, and 8 bases lay outside the gene matches. There are 15 residues in the CDR3. CDR3 DNA: TGCGCCAGCAGCTCAGACAGGGGGCGAGGGGAGACCCAGTACTTC. This translates into CASSSDRGRGETQYF.

The chain employs TRBV5-1 and TRBJ2-2; 7 bases are a match to TRBD1. Germline V CDR1 and CDR2: SGHRS, YFSETQ. With 6 bases clipped from V and 1 base from J, the junction kept 6 bases outside the gene matches. CDR3 length equals 15 residues. CDR3 coding DNA: TGCGCCAGCACCCGACAGGGAGAGAACACCGGGGAGCTGTTTTTT. Its protein product is CASTRQGENTGELFF. The whole variable domain, filled in from reference TRBV5-1 and TRBJ2-2, reads KAGVTQTPRYLIKTRGQQVTLSCSPISGHRSVSWYQQTPGQGLQFLFEYFSETQRNKGNFPGRFSGRQFSNSRSEMNVSTLELGDSALYLCASTRQGENTGELFFGEGSRLTVL.

The chain combines TRBV5-4 with TRBJ2-3; D could derive from TRBD1 or TRBD2 (5 bases each). Germline assignment: CDR1 SGHNT and CDR2 YYREEE (reference sequence). The CDR3 has 16 amino acids. Trimming left V 4 bases short and J 5 bases short, with 20 bases between. The CDR3 is CASSLGTTKAGDTQYF. Here the CDR3 DNA reads TGTGCCAGCAGCCTAGGGACGACAAAGGCCGGAGATACGCAGTATTTT.